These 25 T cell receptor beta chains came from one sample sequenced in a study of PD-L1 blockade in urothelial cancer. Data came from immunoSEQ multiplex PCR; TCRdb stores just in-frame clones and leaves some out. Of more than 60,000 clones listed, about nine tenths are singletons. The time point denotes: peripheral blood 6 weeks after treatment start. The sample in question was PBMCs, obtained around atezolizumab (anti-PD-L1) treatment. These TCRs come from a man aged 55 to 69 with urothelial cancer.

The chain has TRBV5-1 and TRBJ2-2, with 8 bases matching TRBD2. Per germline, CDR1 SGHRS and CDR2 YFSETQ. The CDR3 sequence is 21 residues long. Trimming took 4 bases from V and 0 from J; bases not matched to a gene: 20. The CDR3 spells CASSLVGRLLAGGPNTGELFF. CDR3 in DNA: TGCGCCAGCAGCCTGGTAGGACGTCTTCTCGCGGGAGGACCGAACACCGGGGAGCTGTTTTTT.

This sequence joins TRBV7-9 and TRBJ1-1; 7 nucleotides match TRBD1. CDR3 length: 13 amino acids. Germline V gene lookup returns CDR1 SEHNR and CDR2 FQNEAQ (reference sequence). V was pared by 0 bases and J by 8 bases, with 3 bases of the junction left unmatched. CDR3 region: CASSLAGTDEAFF. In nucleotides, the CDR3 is TGTGCCAGCAGCTTAGCCGGGACAGACGAAGCTTTCTTT.

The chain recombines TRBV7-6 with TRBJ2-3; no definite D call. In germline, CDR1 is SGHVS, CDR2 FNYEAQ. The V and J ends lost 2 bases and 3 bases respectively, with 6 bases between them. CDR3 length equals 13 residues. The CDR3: CASSLLRTDTQYF. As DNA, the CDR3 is TGTGCCAGCAGCTTATTGAGGACAGATACGCAGTATTTT.

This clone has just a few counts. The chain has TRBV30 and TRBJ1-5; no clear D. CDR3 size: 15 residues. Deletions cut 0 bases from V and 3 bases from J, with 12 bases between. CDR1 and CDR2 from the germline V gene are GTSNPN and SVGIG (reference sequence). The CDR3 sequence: CAWSVKGTANQPQHF. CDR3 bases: TGTGCCTGGAGTGTTAAAGGAACAGCCAATCAGCCCCAGCATTTT.

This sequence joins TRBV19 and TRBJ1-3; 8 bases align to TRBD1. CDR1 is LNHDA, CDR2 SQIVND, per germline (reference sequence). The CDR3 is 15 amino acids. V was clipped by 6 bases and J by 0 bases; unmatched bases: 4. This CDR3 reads CASRRDRSSGNTIYF. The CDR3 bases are TGTGCCAGTAGACGGGACAGGAGCTCTGGAAACACCATATATTTT.

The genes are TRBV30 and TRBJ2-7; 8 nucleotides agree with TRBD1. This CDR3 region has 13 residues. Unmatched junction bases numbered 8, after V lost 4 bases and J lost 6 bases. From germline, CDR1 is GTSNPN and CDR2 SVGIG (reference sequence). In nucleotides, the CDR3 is TGTGCCTGGAAGCCAGGACAGGGAGGCGAGCAGTACTTC. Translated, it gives CAWKPGQGGEQYF.

The DNA of the CDR3 is TGCGCCAGCAGCTTGGAGCCGGGTGAGAGCTATGGCTACACCTTC. This codes for CASSLEPGESYGYTF. This sequence joins TRBV5-1 and TRBJ1-2, with no clear D. Germline CDR1 and CDR2: SGHRS and YFSETQ. With 0 bases removed from V and 4 bases from J, the gap between germline ends came to 13 bases. The CDR3 has 15 amino acids.

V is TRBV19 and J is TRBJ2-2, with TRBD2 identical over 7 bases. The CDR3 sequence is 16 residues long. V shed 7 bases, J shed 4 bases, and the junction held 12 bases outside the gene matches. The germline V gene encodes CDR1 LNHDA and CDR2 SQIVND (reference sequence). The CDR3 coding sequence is TGTGCCAGTACGTCCGGGGGGAAACCGGCCACCGGGGAGCTGTTTTTT. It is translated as CASTSGGKPATGELFF.

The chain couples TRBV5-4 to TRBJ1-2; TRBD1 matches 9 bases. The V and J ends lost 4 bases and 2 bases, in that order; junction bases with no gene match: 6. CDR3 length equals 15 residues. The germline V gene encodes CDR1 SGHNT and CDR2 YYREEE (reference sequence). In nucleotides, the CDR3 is TGTGCCAGCAGCCGGACAGGGGAACGCAACTATGGCTACACCTTC. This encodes CASSRTGERNYGYTF.

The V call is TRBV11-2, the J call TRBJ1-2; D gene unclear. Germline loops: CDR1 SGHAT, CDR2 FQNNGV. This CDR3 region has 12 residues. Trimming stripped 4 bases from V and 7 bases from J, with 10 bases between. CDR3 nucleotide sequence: TGTGCCAGCAGCTCAGGATGGGTTGGCTACACCTTC. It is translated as CASSSGWVGYTF.

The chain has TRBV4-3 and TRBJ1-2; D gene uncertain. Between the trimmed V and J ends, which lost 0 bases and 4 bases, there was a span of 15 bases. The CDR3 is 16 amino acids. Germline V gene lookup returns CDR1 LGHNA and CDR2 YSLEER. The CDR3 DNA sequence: TGCGCCAGCAGCCAAGATAGATCACTGCGGGGCTATGGCTACACCTTC. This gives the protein CASSQDRSLRGYGYTF.

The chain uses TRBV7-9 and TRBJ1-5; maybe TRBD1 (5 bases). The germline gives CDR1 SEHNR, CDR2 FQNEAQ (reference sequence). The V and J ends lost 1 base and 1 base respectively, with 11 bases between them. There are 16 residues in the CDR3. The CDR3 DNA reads TGTGCCAGCAGCTTAGAAGGGGTATTCAGCAATCAGCCCCAGCATTTT. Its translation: CASSLEGVFSNQPQHF.

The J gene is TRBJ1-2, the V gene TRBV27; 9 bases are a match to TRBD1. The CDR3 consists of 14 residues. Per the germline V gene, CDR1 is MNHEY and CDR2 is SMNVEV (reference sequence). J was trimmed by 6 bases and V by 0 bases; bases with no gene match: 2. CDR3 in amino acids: CASSLSGTGNGYTF. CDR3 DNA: TGTGCCAGCAGTTTATCCGGGACAGGGAATGGCTACACCTTC.

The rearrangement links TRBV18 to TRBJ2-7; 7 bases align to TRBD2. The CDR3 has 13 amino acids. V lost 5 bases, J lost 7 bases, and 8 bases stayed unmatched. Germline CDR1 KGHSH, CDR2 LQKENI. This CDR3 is CASSREGRGEQYF. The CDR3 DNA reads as TGTGCCAGCTCAAGGGAGGGCCGCGGGGAGCAGTACTTC.

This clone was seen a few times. CDR3 amino acids: CATTGTPGNIQYF. The CDR3 region has the DNA TGTGCCACCACCGGGACTCCGGGGAACATTCAGTACTTC. The V gene is TRBV6-5, the J gene TRBJ2-4, with D possibly TRBD2 on 6 matching bases. The germline gives CDR1 MNHEY, CDR2 SVGAGI. The CDR3 runs to 13 residues. V gave up 10 bases and J gave up 7 bases, with 17 bases separating them.

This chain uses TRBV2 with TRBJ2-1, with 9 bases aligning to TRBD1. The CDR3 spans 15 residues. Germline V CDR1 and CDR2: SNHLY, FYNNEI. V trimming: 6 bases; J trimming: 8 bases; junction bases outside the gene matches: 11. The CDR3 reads CASSADRGAFDEQFF. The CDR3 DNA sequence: TGTGCCAGCAGCGCAGACAGGGGGGCTTTCGATGAGCAGTTCTTC. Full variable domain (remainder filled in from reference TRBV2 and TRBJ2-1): EPEVTQTPSHQVTQMGQEVILRCVPISNHLYFYWYRQILGQKVEFLVSFYNNEISEKSEIFDDQFSVERPDGSNFTLKIRSTKLEDSAMYFCASSADRGAFDEQFFGPGTRLTVL.

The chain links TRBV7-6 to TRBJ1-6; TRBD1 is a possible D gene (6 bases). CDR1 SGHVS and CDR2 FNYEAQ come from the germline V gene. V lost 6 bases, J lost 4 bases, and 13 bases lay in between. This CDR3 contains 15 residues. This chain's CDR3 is CASRREGDYNSPLHF. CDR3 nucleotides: TGTGCCAGCAGGAGGGAGGGGGATTATAATTCACCCCTCCACTTT.

DNA of the CDR3: TGTGCCAGTTCAAAAGGACAGGGCTTCGACGAGCAGTACTTC. Translated: CASSKGQGFDEQYF. This chain joins TRBV19 and TRBJ2-7; 8 bases align to TRBD1. Trimming took 8 bases from V and 5 from J; bases not matched to a gene: 11. CDR1 and CDR2 from the germline V gene are LNHDA and SQIVND (reference sequence). The CDR3 spans 14 residues.

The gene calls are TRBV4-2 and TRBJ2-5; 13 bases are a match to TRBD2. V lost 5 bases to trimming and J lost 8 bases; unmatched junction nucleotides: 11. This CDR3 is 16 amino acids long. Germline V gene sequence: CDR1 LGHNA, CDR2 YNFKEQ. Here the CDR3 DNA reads TGTGCCAGCAGCGCGAGACTAGCGGGGGGCCCCCCAACCCAGTACTTC. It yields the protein CASSARLAGGPPTQYF.

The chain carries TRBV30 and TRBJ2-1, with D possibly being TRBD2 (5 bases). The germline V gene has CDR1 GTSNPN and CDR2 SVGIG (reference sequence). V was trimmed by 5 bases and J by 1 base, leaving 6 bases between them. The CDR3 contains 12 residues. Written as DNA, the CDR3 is TGTGCCTGGGAGGGATCCTACAATGAGCAGTTCTTC. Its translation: CAWEGSYNEQFF.

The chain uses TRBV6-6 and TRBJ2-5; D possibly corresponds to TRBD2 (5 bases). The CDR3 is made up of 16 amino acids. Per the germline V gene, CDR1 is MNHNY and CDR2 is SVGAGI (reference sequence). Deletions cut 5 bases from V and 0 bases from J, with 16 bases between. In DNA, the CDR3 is TGTGCCAGCAGTCCAACCCGGACGGGAAACCAAGAGACCCAGTACTTC. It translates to CASSPTRTGNQETQYF.

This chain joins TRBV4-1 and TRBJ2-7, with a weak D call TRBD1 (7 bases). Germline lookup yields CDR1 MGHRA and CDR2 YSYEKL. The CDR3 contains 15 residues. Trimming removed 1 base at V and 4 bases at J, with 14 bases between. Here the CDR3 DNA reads TGCGCCAGCAGCCAAGTCTGGCCAGGGGGGTACGAGCAGTACTTC. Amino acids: CASSQVWPGGYEQYF.

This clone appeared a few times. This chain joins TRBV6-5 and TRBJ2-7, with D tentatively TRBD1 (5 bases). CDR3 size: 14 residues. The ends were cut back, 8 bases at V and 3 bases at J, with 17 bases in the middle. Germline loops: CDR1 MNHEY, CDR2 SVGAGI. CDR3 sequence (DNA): TGTGCCAGCCGGTCAGGGTCGATATTCTACGAGCAGTACTTC. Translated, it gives CASRSGSIFYEQYF.

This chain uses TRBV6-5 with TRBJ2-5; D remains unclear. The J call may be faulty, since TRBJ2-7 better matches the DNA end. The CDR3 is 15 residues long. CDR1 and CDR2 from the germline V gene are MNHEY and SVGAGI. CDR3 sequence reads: CASSYSILDSYEQYF. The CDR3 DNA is TGTGCCAGCAGTTACTCGATATTAGACTCGTACGAGCAGTACTTC.

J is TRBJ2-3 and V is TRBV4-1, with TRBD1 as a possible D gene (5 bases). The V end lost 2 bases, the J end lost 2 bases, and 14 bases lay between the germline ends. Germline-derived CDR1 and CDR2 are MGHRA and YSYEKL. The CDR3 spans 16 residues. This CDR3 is CASSQLDSMFTDTQYF. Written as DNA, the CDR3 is TGCGCCAGCAGCCAACTTGACAGTATGTTCACAGATACGCAGTATTTT.